The rows below give T cell receptor beta chains drawn from one sample of a study of shared clonotypes between healthy human individuals. Sequenced by immunoSEQ multiplex PCR; TCRdb stores in-frame clones only, minus some. Of 2 million to 2.5 million clones listed, approximately 93% are singletons. The sequencing input was naive CD4+ T cells from PBMCs. Receptor source: a man aged 18 to 30 in good health. Some clones in this sample may be carry-over from other donors' samples. Each CDR3 is given with its conserved first and last residue. The order of the fields is clone size, D gene, CDR3 length, V gene, J gene, CDR3 protein, CDR3 DNA. D genes are given only for firm matches. Not all rows give a size; the values are once, few, many and, for expanded clones, a class.

NA	NA	13	TRBV7-3	TRBJ1-1	CASSFRLNTEAFF	TGTGCCAGCAGCTTTCGACTTAACACTGAAGCTTTCTTT
once	TRBD2	16	TRBV30	TRBJ2-7	CAWSVLSGGARVEQYF	TGTGCCTGGAGTGTACTTTCGGGGGGGGCTCGGGTCGAGCAGTACTTC
NA	NA	14	TRBV5-4	TRBJ1-1	CASSLGGGNTEAFF	TGTGCCAGCAGCTTGGGCGGGGGAAACACTGAAGCTTTCTTT
NA	NA	14	TRBV9	TRBJ2-7	CASSVAGQGLEQYF	TGTGCCAGCAGCGTAGCTGGGCAGGGCCTCGAGCAGTACTTC
NA	NA	17	TRBV9	TRBJ2-2	CASSVASRAPNTGELFF	TGTGCCAGCAGCGTAGCTTCCAGGGCTCCGAACACCGGGGAGCTGTTTTTT
NA	TRBD2	15	TRBV10-2	TRBJ2-7	CASSAISGAPYEQYF	TGCGCCAGCAGTGCCATTAGCGGGGCACCCTACGAGCAGTACTTC
NA	TRBD2	16	TRBV28	TRBJ2-7	CASSSRLAGVGYEQYF	TGTGCCAGCAGCTCCCGACTAGCGGGAGTGGGCTACGAGCAGTACTTC
NA	NA	14	TRBV9	TRBJ2-4	CASSVGLAKNIQYF	TGTGCCAGCAGCGTAGGTCTAGCCAAAAACATTCAGTACTTC
NA	TRBD2	16	TRBV19	TRBJ2-2	CASSNSGRARTGELFF	TGTGCCAGTAGTAATAGCGGGAGGGCACGAACCGGGGAGCTGTTTTTT
NA	TRBD1	13	TRBV7-9	TRBJ1-6	CASRGQGNSPLHF	TGTGCCAGCAGAGGACAGGGAAATTCACCCCTCCACTTT
NA	NA	22	TRBV13	TRBJ2-6	CASSLSRGNPERLDSGANVLTF	TGTGCCAGCAGCTTAAGTCGGGGAAATCCCGAGCGCCTAGATTCTGGGGCCAACGTCCTGACTTTC
NA	NA	17	TRBV23-1	TRBJ2-2	CASSHEQGTPKLGELFF	TGCGCCAGCAGTCATGAACAGGGGACTCCTAAGCTCGGGGAGCTGTTTTTT
NA	TRBD2	16	TRBV19	TRBJ2-1	CASSGIAGVRENEQFF	TGTGCCAGTAGTGGTATAGCGGGAGTAAGGGAGAATGAGCAGTTCTTC
NA	TRBD2	14	TRBV18	TRBJ2-1	CASSQGGPGNEQFF	TGTGCCAGCTCACAGGGAGGGCCGGGTAATGAGCAGTTCTTC
NA	TRBD1	15	TRBV28	TRBJ1-6	CASKGRRGRGEPLHF	TGTGCCAGCAAAGGTCGTCGTGGCAGGGGGGAACCCCTCCACTTT
NA	TRBD1	16	TRBV11-3	TRBJ2-1	CASSLDLGTGGSEQFF	TGTGCCAGCAGCTTAGACCTGGGGACAGGGGGCAGTGAGCAGTTCTTC
once	TRBD1	16	TRBV5-6	TRBJ1-1	CASSLNSGQVNTEAFF	TGTGCCAGCAGCTTGAATTCGGGACAGGTGAACACTGAAGCTTTCTTT
NA	TRBD2	17	TRBV7-2	TRBJ2-7	CASSLGAPSGGNYEQYF	TGTGCCAGCAGCTTAGGGGCGCCTAGCGGGGGTAACTACGAGCAGTACTTC
NA	TRBD2	14	TRBV5-1	TRBJ2-1	CASSASGDYNEQFF	TGCGCCAGCAGCGCGAGCGGGGACTACAATGAGCAGTTCTTC
NA	TRBD1	15	TRBV10-2	TRBJ2-7	CASSARQGRVYEQYF	TGCGCCAGCAGTGCCCGACAGGGAAGAGTCTACGAGCAGTACTTC
NA	NA	15	TRBV30	TRBJ1-6	CAWSVGQPGNSPLHF	TGTGCCTGGAGTGTGGGGCAGCCCGGTAATTCACCCCTCCACTTT
NA	TRBD2	15	TRBV12-5	TRBJ2-5	CASGSSSGSVETQYF	TGTGCTAGTGGTTCTTCTAGCGGGAGTGTAGAGACCCAGTACTTC
NA	NA	14	TRBV5-6	TRBJ2-7	CASLWGPASYEQYF	TGTGCCAGCCTGTGGGGACCCGCCTCCTACGAGCAGTACTTC
NA	NA	15	TRBV7-9	TRBJ2-6	CASSHGQRQANVLTF	TGTGCCAGCAGCCACGGACAGCGACAGGCCAACGTCCTGACTTTC
once	NA	13	TRBV10-2	TRBJ1-2	CASSDRDGYGYTF	TGCGCCAGCAGTGACCGGGACGGCTATGGCTACACCTTC
NA	NA	15	TRBV6-5	TRBJ1-2	CASSQPRLRGYGYTF	TGTGCCAGCAGCCAACCCCGCTTAAGAGGCTATGGCTACACCTTC
NA	NA	13	TRBV5-1	TRBJ1-5	CASSLGANQPQHF	TGCGCCAGCAGCTTGGGGGCCAATCAGCCCCAGCATTTT
NA	NA	14	TRBV7-6	TRBJ2-5	CASSLVYGQETQYF	TGTGCCAGCAGCTTAGTGTACGGTCAAGAGACCCAGTACTTC
NA	NA	14	TRBV6-1	TRBJ1-1	CASSEGVSGTEAFF	TGTGCCAGCAGTGAAGGAGTCTCGGGGACTGAAGCTTTCTTT
NA	NA	12	TRBV29-1	TRBJ2-5	CSVGTKAQPQYF	TGCAGCGTTGGCACCAAGGCGCAGCCCCAGTACTTC
NA	TRBD2	15	TRBV9	TRBJ2-7	CASSATAGPSYEQYF	TGTGCCAGCAGCGCGACAGCGGGACCCTCCTACGAGCAGTACTTC
NA	TRBD1	17	TRBV18	TRBJ2-2	CASSPPFGQGLDGELFF	TGTGCCAGCTCACCACCCTTCGGACAGGGGTTAGACGGGGAGCTGTTTTTT
NA	NA	15	TRBV10-3	TRBJ2-1	CAISESGPRRHEQFF	TGTGCCATCAGTGAGTCGGGGCCGAGGAGGCATGAGCAGTTCTTC
NA	TRBD2	16	TRBV7-3	TRBJ2-2	CASSLLGLANTGELFF	TGTGCCAGCAGCTTATTGGGACTAGCGAACACCGGGGAGCTGTTTTTT
NA	NA	18	TRBV7-2	TRBJ1-2	CASSLAVGTLTYSSGYTF	TGTGCCAGCAGCTTAGCGGTGGGGACCTTGACGTACTCTAGTGGCTACACCTTC
NA	NA	12	TRBV5-1	TRBJ2-7	CASSRDGYEQYF	TGCGCCAGCAGTAGAGACGGCTACGAGCAGTACTTC
NA	NA	13	TRBV19	TRBJ1-4	CASSGAGGEKLFF	TGTGCCAGTAGTGGGGCCGGGGGTGAAAAACTGTTTTTT
NA	NA	17	TRBV4-3	TRBJ1-2	CASSQEPAEGRAAGYTF	TGCGCCAGCAGCCAAGAACCCGCGGAGGGCAGGGCGGCCGGCTACACCTTC
NA	NA	14	TRBV27	TRBJ1-2	CASSSGTTNYGYTF	TGTGCCAGCAGTTCCGGGACAACGAACTATGGCTACACCTTC
NA	NA	12	TRBV11-3	TRBJ2-1	CASKHGNNEQFF	TGTGCCAGCAAACACGGCAACAATGAGCAGTTCTTC
NA	NA	14	TRBV7-2	TRBJ1-1	CASSLIRATTEAFF	TGTGCCAGCAGCTTAATCAGGGCAACCACTGAAGCTTTCTTT
NA	TRBD2	13	TRBV7-3	TRBJ2-3	CASSPRGGDTQYF	TGTGCCAGCAGCCCACGGGGGGGAGATACGCAGTATTTT
few	NA	12	TRBV30	TRBJ1-4	CAWTLSGEKLFF	TGTGCCTGGACCCTAAGCGGAGAAAAACTGTTTTTT
once	NA	15	TRBV18	TRBJ2-7	CASSPEGLSPYEQYF	TGTGCCAGCTCACCGGAGGGTCTTAGCCCCTACGAGCAGTACTTC
NA	NA	13	TRBV5-5	TRBJ2-7	CASSLAVQREQYF	TGTGCCAGCAGCTTGGCGGTTCAGCGGGAGCAGTACTTC
once	NA	13	TRBV28	TRBJ1-3	CASRGGAGNTIYF	TGTGCCAGCAGGGGGGGTGCCGGAAACACCATATATTTT
once	NA	16	TRBV7-3	TRBJ2-2	CASSLGVPRGTGELFF	TGTGCCAGCAGCCTGGGTGTGCCCCGGGGCACCGGGGAGCTGTTTTTT
NA	NA	14	TRBV6-4	TRBJ2-1	CASSRESVYNEQFF	TGTGCCAGCAGTCGTGAGTCGGTCTACAATGAGCAGTTCTTC
NA	TRBD2	17	TRBV2	TRBJ2-2	CASSSRALAGGAGELFF	TGTGCCAGCAGCTCCCGTGCACTAGCGGGAGGGGCCGGGGAGCTGTTTTTT
NA	NA	22	TRBV1	TRBJ2-7	CTSSQSCPGRSLRPSLIYEQYF	TGCACCAGCAGCCAAAGTTGCCCCGGACGTTCCCTAAGGCCCTCATTAATCTACGAGCAGTACTTC
NA	NA	14	TRBV29-1	TRBJ1-1	CSVEDLPGRTEAFF	TGCAGCGTTGAAGATCTTCCAGGGAGGACTGAAGCTTTCTTT
NA	NA	16	TRBV11-1	TRBJ2-1	CASSFRVGLLYNEQFF	TGTGCCAGCAGCTTCAGGGTAGGCCTGCTCTACAATGAGCAGTTCTTC
NA	NA	15	TRBV10-3	TRBJ1-2	CAISESGLPSHGYTF	TGTGCCATCAGTGAGTCGGGACTCCCAAGCCATGGCTACACCTTC
NA	NA	11	TRBV20-1	TRBJ1-2	CARWGLGGYTF	TGCGCGCGGTGGGGACTTGGTGGCTACACCTTC
NA	TRBD2	15	TRBV2	TRBJ2-7	CASSRLAGGSYEQYF	TGTGCCAGCAGCCGACTAGCGGGGGGCTCCTACGAGCAGTACTTC
NA	TRBD1	16	TRBV2	TRBJ2-2	CASGPGQGVNTGELFF	TGTGCCAGCGGGCCGGGGCAGGGGGTGAACACCGGGGAGCTGTTTTTT
once	TRBD2	17	TRBV5-4	TRBJ2-1	CASSLGASREGHNEQFF	TGTGCCAGCAGCTTGGGGGCTAGCCGGGAGGGGCACAATGAGCAGTTCTTC
NA	NA	12	TRBV28	TRBJ2-7	CASSLTVGEQYF	TGTGCCAGCAGCTTAACTGTTGGAGAGCAGTACTTC